A selection of T cell receptor beta chains follows, all from one sample in a study of cytomegalovirus exposure and HLA in healthy donors. Some clones are missing from TCRdb's copy, which holds only in-frame ones; the method was immunoSEQ multiplex PCR. Here the sample spans about 180,000 clones, around 82% being singletons. Sequencing used PBMCs. The origin of the receptors is a boy aged 2-15 years in good health and CMV-seronegative. Both conserved end residues are part of each CDR3. Expanded clones get a size class; other rows say once, few or many, or leave the size out.

v_call	j_call	clone_size	cdr3_aa
TRBV25-1	TRBJ2-1	NA	CASSETSGRKFF
TRBV11-3	TRBJ2-2	NA	CASSPAGVKTGELFF
TRBV15	TRBJ1-1	NA	CATRVGSGTEAFF
TRBV6-5	TRBJ1-3	NA	CASSYGGGNTIYF
TRBV5-1	TRBJ1-1	NA	CASSLRGTEAFF
TRBV28	TRBJ2-3	NA	CASSFRSSGTDTQYF
TRBV12-5	TRBJ2-7	NA	CASGLVLGGSYEQYF
TRBV28	TRBJ2-7	once	CASSYGGISYEQYF
TRBV9	TRBJ2-1	NA	CASSVDSGTYNEQFF
TRBV5-1	TRBJ1-2	NA	CASSLSGTPSYGYTF
TRBV6-6	TRBJ2-7	few	CASSYSSRGEQYF
TRBV7-9	TRBJ2-5	NA	CASSPRLGQGVTQYF
TRBV28	TRBJ1-6	NA	CASSLGQGTSPLHF
TRBV16	TRBJ2-6	NA	CASSPWTSGPLLSGANVLTF
TRBV18	TRBJ2-7	NA	CASSPGTGGDEQYF
TRBV28	TRBJ1-1	NA	CASSLGLGRGHPEAFF
TRBV20-1	TRBJ2-7	NA	CSARPGREQYF
TRBV11-2	TRBJ1-1	NA	CASSFSLYTEAFF
TRBV19	TRBJ2-3	NA	CASSFGSGTDTQYF
TRBV14	TRBJ2-1	NA	CASSQDYQRLTSYNEQFF
TRBV5-4	TRBJ2-1	NA	CASSPAPREGDEQFF
TRBV7-3	TRBJ2-2	NA	CASRLAANTGELFF
TRBV10-3	TRBJ2-7	NA	CAITSPTSGTYEQYF
TRBV19	TRBJ1-5	NA	CASSPDRNQPQHF
TRBV7-6	TRBJ2-5	NA	CASSLWLAQETQYF
TRBV7-2	TRBJ1-2	NA	CASTSDREGVGSNYGYTF
TRBV4-1	TRBJ2-7	NA	CASSQYRSNEQYF
TRBV28	TRBJ2-7	once	CASSASAGEQYF
TRBV30	TRBJ2-7	NA	CAWSGQTYEQYF
TRBV6-5	TRBJ1-2	once	CASSYSVSGGYTF
TRBV19	TRBJ2-5	NA	CASSTPLGAGGIRETQYF
TRBV2	TRBJ1-1	NA	CASSEGQGINTEAFF
TRBV19	TRBJ1-1	NA	CASSLPQGANTEAFF
TRBV7-2	TRBJ2-7	NA	CASSSSSGRAGSGEQYF
TRBV6-4	TRBJ2-3	NA	CASSSRTSGNTDTQYF
TRBV5-1	TRBJ2-3	NA	CASSLQQLGDTQYF
TRBV6-1	TRBJ1-3	NA	CASSAEMTGTAGNTIYF
TRBV28	TRBJ2-1	NA	CASSLLAGVRQFF
TRBV5-6	TRBJ2-5	NA	CASSLAGTAIQETQYF
TRBV28	TRBJ2-1	NA	CASLGQWQFF
TRBV5-1	TRBJ2-7	NA	CASSTGLQPYEQYF
TRBV6-5	TRBJ2-5	NA	CASSYGIGTVQETQYF
TRBV23-1	TRBJ2-7	NA	CASSLGANSYEQYF
TRBV5-1	TRBJ2-7	NA	CASSLAGPGNNEQYF
TRBV19	TRBJ1-5	NA	CASSPGQDNQPQHF
TRBV9	TRBJ2-2	NA	CASSVGTEANTGELFF
TRBV4-2	TRBJ2-1	NA	CASSRTSGSSYNEQFF
TRBV18	TRBJ1-3	NA	CASSPPRGGTSGNTIYF
TRBV13	TRBJ2-5	NA	CASSLVAGGPQETQYF
TRBV2	TRBJ2-2	NA	CASSVTGTGELFF
TRBV25-1	TRBJ2-7	NA	CASSKRQGATYEQYF